This paragraph reports one TCR beta chain. The antigen remains unidentified. Treatment noted: oral pan-JAK inhibitor, 5-10 mg twice daily. T lymphocytes (CD4+ and CD8+) were sorted from PBMCs. Reverse transcribed after extraction, RNA yielded cDNA as the sequencing template. The table came from immunoSEQ multiplex PCR; TCRdb's copy has only in-frame clones and leaves some out. The sample lists more than 95,000 clones, around 63% occurring once. This record comes from a study of CD8+ T cells in alopecia areata. The study's findings and limits: Within the top 100, expanded CD8+ clones significantly decreased with tofacitinib, as did scalp clonality. It was observed that many expanded lesional clones persisted in scalp and blood during tofacitinib. Patients displayed less clarity in TCR sharing than mice, a finding possibly related to HLA.

Trimming pared 0 bases from V and 7 bases from J, leaving 10 bases between. This CDR3 spans 14 amino acids. Germline CDR1 reads ENHRY; CDR2 reads SYGVKD. The chain recombines TRBV10-3 with TRBJ1-5; D not resolved. The starting material was CD4+ T cells sorted from blood, obtained at week 4, from a patient treated with tofacitinib. This TCR came from a human donor with alopecia areata. The DNA for the CDR3 is TGTGCCATCAGTGAGTCGGGTAGGGCCCAGCCCCAGCATTTT. Its translation: CAISESGRAQPQHF.